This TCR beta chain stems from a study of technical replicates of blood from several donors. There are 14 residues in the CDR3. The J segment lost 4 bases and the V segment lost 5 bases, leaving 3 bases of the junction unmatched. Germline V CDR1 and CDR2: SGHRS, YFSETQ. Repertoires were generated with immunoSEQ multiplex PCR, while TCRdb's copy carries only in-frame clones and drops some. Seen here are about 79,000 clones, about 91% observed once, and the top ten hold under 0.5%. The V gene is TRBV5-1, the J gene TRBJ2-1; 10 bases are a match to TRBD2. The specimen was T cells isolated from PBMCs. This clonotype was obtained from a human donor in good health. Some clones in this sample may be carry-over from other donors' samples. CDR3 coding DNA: TGCGCCAGCAGGGGGACTAGCGCGTACAATGAGCAGTTCTTC. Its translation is CASRGTSAYNEQFF.